The entry below gives a single T cell receptor (beta chain) sequence along with its context. In blood CD8+ and CD4+ T cells, TCR beta underwent sequencing. The data originate from a study of CD8 T cells in Susac syndrome. Germline V lookup: CDR1 SGHNT, CDR2 YENEEA. With V trimmed by 3 bases and J by 2 bases, 1 base remained unmatched. This CDR3 region has 15 residues. A quantity of roughly 0.5 to 1 ug RNA underwent reverse transcription using random hexamers. TCRdb reanalysed the immunoSEQ multiplex PCR reads using MiXCR and keeps one entry per CDR3 protein. Of more than 250,000 distinct CDR3 sequences in the sample, just over 90% were seen once.

This chain joins TRBV11-3 and TRBJ2-1; 10 bases are a match to TRBD2. This clonotype was obtained from a human donor with multiple sclerosis. The sequenced material came from CD4+ T cells from PBMCs. The CDR3 sequence: CASSFSGGTYNEQFF. CDR3 bases: TGTGCCAGCAGCTTTAGCGGGGGGACCTACAATGAGCAGTTCTTC.